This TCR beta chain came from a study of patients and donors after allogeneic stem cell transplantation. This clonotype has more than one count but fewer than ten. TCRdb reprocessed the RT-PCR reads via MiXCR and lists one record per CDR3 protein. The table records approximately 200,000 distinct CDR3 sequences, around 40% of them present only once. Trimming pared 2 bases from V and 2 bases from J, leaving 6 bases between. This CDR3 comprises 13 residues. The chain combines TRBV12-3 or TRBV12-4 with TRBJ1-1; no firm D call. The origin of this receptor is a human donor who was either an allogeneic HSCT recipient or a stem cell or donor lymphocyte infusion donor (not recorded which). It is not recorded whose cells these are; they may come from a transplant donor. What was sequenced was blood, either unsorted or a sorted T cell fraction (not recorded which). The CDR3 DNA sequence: TGTGCCAGCAGTTTAAGCTACAACACTGAAGCTTTCTTT. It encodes CASSLSYNTEAFF.